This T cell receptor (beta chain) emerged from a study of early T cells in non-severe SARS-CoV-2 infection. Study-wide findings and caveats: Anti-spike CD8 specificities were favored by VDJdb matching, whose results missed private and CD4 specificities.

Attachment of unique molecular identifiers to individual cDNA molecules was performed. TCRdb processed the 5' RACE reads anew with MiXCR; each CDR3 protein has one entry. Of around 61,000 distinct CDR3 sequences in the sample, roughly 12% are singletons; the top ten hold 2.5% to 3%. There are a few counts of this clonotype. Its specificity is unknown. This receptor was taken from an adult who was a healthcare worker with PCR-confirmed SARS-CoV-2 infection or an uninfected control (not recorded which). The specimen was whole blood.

CDR3: CSVERGGTYEQYF. CDR3 DNA: TGCAGCGTTGAGCGGGGGGGAACCTACGAGCAGTACTTC. The chain employs TRBV29-1 and TRBJ2-7, with 9 bases fitting TRBD2. Germline values: CDR1 SQVTM, CDR2 ANQGSEA. V was pared by 3 bases and J by 2 bases, with 2 bases of the junction left unmatched. CDR3 length: 13 residues.